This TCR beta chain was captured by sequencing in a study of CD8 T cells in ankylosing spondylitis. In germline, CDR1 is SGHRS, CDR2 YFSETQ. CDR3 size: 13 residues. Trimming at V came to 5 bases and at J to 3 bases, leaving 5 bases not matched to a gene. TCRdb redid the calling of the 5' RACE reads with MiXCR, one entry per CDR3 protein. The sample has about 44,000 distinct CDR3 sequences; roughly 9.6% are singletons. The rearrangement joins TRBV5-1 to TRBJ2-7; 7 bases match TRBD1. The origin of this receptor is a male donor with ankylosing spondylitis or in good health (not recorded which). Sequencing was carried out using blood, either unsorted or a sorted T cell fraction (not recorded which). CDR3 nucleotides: TGCGCCAGCAGGGGGGACAGAGACTACGAGCAGTACTTC. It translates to CASRGDRDYEQYF.